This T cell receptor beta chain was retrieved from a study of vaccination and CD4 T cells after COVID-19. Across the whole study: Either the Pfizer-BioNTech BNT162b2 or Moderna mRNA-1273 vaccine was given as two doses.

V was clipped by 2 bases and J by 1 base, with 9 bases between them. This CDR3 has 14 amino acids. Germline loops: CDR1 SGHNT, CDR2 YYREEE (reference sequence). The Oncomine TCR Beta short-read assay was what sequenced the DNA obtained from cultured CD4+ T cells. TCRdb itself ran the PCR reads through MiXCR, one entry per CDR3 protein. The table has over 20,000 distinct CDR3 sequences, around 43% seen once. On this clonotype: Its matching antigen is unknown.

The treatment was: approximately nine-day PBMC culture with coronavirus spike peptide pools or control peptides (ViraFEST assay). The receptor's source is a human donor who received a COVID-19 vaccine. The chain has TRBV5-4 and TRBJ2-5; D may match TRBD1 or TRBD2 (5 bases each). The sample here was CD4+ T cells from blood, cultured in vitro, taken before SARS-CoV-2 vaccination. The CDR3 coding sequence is TGTGCCAGCAGCTTATCCGGGACCCAAGAGACCCAGTACTTC. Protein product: CASSLSGTQETQYF.